The present TCR beta chain was sequenced within a study of cytomegalovirus exposure and HLA in healthy donors. CDR3 length: 14 amino acids. The table lists this clone with a count of one. Use of 60 Vbeta and 13 Jbeta primers characterized the PCR. Generated by immunoSEQ multiplex PCR, the TCRdb table keeps only in-frame clones and is missing some. This table holds nearly 70,000 clones, roughly 74% found once. This sequence was found in a woman in her fifties or sixties in good health and CMV-seropositive. V usage is TRBV21-1 and J usage is TRBJ2-4; the table names TRBD1, a call not compared with the DNA. TRBV21-1 constitutes a pseudogene. The sample was PBMCs. The DNA for the CDR3 is TGTGCCAGCAGCACGGGACAGGGTAAAAACATTCAGTACTTC. Translating gives CASSTGQGKNIQYF.